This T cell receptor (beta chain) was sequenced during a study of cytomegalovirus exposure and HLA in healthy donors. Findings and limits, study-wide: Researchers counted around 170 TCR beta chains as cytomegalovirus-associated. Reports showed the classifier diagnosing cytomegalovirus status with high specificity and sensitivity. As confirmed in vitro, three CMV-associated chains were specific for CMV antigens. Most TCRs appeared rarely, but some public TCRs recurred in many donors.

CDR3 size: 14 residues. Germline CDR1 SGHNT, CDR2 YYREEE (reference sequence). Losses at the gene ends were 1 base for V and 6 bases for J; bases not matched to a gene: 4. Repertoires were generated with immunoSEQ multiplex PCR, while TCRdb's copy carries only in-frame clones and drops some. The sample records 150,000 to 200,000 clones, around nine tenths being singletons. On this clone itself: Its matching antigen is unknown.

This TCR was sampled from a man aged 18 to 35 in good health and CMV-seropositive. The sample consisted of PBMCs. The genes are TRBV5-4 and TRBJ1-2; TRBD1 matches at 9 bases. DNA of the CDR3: TGTGCCAGCAGCTTGACCAACAGGGGGCATGGCTACACCTTC. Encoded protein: CASSLTNRGHGYTF.